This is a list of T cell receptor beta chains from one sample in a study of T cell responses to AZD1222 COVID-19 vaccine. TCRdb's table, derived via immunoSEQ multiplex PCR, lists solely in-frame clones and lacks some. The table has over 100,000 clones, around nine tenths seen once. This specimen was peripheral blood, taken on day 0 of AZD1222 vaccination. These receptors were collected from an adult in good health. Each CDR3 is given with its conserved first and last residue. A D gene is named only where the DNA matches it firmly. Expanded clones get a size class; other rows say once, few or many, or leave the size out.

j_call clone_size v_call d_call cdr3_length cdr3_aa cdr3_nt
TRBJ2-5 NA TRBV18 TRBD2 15 CASSPIEERGSFEYF TGTGCCAGCTCACCCATTGAAGAGCGGGGAAGTTTCGAGTACTTC
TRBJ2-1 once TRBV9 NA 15 CASSDEGVMVDEQFF TGTGCCAGCAGCGATGAGGGTGTCATGGTCGATGAGCAGTTCTTC
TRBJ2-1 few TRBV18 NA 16 CASSPPWGNEGNEQFF TGTGCCAGCTCACCACCGTGGGGGAATGAGGGCAATGAGCAGTTCTTC
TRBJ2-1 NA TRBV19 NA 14 CASSIRDIDNEQFF TGTGCCAGTAGTATCCGGGACATTGACAATGAGCAGTTCTTC
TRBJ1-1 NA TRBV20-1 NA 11 CSASQGGEAFF TGCAGTGCTTCACAGGGCGGTGAAGCTTTCTTT
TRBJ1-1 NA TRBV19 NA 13 CASYNERETEAFF TGTGCCAGCTATAACGAACGGGAGACTGAAGCTTTCTTT
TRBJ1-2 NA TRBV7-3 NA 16 CASSKGGTSDNYGYTF TGTGCCAGCAGCAAAGGAGGGACGTCTGATAACTATGGCTACACCTTC
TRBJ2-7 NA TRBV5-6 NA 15 CASSRWGTTPYEQYF TGTGCCAGCAGCCGATGGGGGACCACCCCCTACGAGCAGTACTTC
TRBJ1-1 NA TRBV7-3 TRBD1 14 CASSLRGQGTEAFF TGTGCCAGCAGCTTAAGAGGACAGGGGACTGAAGCTTTCTTT
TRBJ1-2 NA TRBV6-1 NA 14 CASREAKQGYGYTF TGTGCCAGCAGGGAAGCCAAACAGGGTTACGGCTACACCTTC
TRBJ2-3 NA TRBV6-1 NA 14 CASSEAPGVDTQYF TGTGCCAGCAGTGAAGCGCCGGGGGTAGATACGCAGTATTTT
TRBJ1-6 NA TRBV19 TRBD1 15 CASSRSGQGNSPLHF TGTGCCAGTAGTAGGTCGGGACAGGGGAATTCACCCCTCCACTTT
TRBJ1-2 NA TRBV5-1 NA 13 CASSFYEGTGYTF TGCGCCAGCAGCTTCTACGAGGGGACGGGCTACACCTTC
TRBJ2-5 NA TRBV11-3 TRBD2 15 CASSPTSGGQETQYF TGTGCCAGCAGCCCGACTAGCGGGGGGCAAGAGACCCAGTACTTC
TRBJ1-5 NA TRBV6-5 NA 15 CASSLAHSGEQPQHF TGTGCCAGCAGTCTCGCTCATTCAGGGGAACAGCCCCAGCATTTT
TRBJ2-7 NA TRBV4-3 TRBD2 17 CASSQVGFGGGSYEQYF TGCGCCAGCAGCCAAGTGGGGTTTGGCGGGGGATCATACGAGCAGTACTTC
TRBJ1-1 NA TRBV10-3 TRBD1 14 CAISEQGENTEAFF TGTGCCATCAGCGAACAGGGGGAGAACACTGAAGCTTTCTTT
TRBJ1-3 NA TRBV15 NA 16 CATSRDWLSSGNTIYF TGTGCCACCAGCAGAGATTGGCTTAGCTCTGGAAACACCATATATTTT
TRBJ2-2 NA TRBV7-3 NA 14 CASSPLWNTGELFF TGTGCCAGCAGCCCCCTCTGGAACACCGGGGAGCTGTTTTTT
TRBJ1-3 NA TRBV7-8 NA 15 CASSISPGLRDTIYF TGTGCCAGCAGCATATCGCCGGGCCTTCGGGACACCATATATTTT
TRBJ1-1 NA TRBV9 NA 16 CASSPIGRGAYTEAFF TGTGCCAGCAGCCCAATCGGAAGGGGCGCGTACACTGAAGCTTTCTTT
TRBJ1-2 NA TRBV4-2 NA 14 CASSQQGLAGGYTF TGTGCCAGCAGCCAGCAGGGACTTGCGGGCGGCTACACCTTC
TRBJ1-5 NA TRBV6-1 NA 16 CASSDPGQGPNQPQHF TGTGCCAGCAGTGACCCGGGGCAAGGGCCAAATCAGCCCCAGCATTTT
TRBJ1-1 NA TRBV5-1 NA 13 CASSLDNFFEAFF TGCGCCAGCAGCTTGGACAACTTTTTTGAAGCTTTCTTT
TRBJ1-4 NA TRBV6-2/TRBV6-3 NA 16 CASSYSNAGDGEKLFF TGTGCCAGCAGTTACTCGAATGCTGGGGATGGTGAAAAACTGTTTTTT
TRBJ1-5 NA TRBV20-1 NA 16 CSASRDGFNSNQPQHF TGCAGTGCTAGTAGGGACGGTTTTAATAGCAATCAGCCCCAGCATTTT
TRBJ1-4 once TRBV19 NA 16 CASSAPWDGTREKLFF TGTGCCAGTAGTGCCCCATGGGACGGGACGAGGGAAAAACTGTTTTTT
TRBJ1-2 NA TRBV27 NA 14 CASSLIGGGYGYTF TGTGCCAGCAGCCTCATAGGGGGTGGCTATGGCTACACCTTC
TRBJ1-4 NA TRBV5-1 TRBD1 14 CASSAGTDNEKLFF TGCGCCAGCAGCGCCGGGACAGATAATGAAAAACTGTTTTTT
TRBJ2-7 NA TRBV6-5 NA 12 CASSPGPYEQYF TGTGCCAGCAGTCCCGGCCCGTACGAGCAGTACTTC
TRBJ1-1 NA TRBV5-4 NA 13 CASSFAGYTEAFF TGTGCCAGCAGCTTCGCAGGGTACACTGAAGCTTTCTTT
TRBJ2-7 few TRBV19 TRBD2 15 CASSGQRGGSYEQYF TGTGCCAGTAGTGGACAGCGGGGGGGCTCCTACGAGCAGTACTTC
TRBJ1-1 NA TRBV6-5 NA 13 CASTVVSTTEAFF TGTGCCAGCACCGTGGTGTCGACTACTGAAGCTTTCTTT
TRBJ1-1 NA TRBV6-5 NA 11 CASARKGEAFF TGTGCCAGCGCTCGGAAGGGGGAAGCTTTCTTT
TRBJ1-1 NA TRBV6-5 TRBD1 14 CASSLQGATTEAFF TGTGCCAGCAGTTTGCAGGGGGCGACGACTGAAGCTTTCTTT
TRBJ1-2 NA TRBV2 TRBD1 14 CASVRDREANGYTF TGTGCCAGCGTCCGGGACAGGGAAGCGAATGGCTACACCTTC
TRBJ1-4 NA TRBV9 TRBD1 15 CASSVSQGEGEKLFF TGTGCCAGCAGCGTTTCACAGGGGGAAGGTGAAAAACTGTTTTTT